This TCR beta chain was retrieved from a study of beta chain features in type 1 diabetes (dated by TCRdb to the late 2010s). At the level of the whole study: Mean age, gender distribution, total cell number and subset yield did not differ between patients and healthy donors. Across all samples, around 100 million sorted cells were examined, and cell number per subset correlated strongly with RNA yield. In the study, recently diagnosed type 1 diabetes patients and matched healthy donors were compared on the TCRB repertoires of their sorted circulating CD4+ T cell subsets. Regulatory and stem cell-like memory subsets were obtained from only 8 patients and roughly 8 healthy donors, while naive and central memory subsets were obtained from all 28 donors.

A single peripheral blood draw of about 116 mL on average was collected from each donor into heparinised tubes. Using a panel that included CD45RO, CCR7, CD25, CD127, CD95 and CD27, naive, central memory, regulatory and stem cell-like memory CD4+ T cells were sorted on a BD FACSAria II. Purity was above 98% for every sorted population. Right away, PBMCs were isolated by Lymphoprep density gradient centrifugation and were stained directly, with no culture step. So that batch effects would be minimized, each experiment stained and sorted samples in pairs, pairing one healthy donor with one patient. The CDR3, cysteine through phenylalanine, is 16 amino acids long. Kept here is only the CDR3 DNA, which spans 48 bases and is read in frame from base 1. Between the V and J ends, shortened by 5 bases and 0 bases respectively, the junction contains 14 bases. Per the germline V gene (reference sequence), LNHDA is the CDR1 and SQIVND is the CDR2.

The entire amount of isolated RNA was reverse transcribed using the High Capacity cDNA Reverse Transcription Kit, so the sequenced TCRB transcripts were expressed ones. Deep immunoSEQ sequencing was applied to naive, central memory and regulatory T cell samples, giving an average of roughly 3.5 million total reads per sample. Sorted cells were lysed in RLT buffer and RNA was extracted with DNase-treated RNeasy Micro or Mini kits, depending on cell number. To prevent cross-contamination, each cell subset was processed individually, whereas patient and healthy donor samples were processed jointly. The immunoSEQ multiplex PCR was used to amplify TCRB sequences from cDNA, generating 87-bp fragments that spanned the CDR3 region. The amplicons were sequenced using the Illumina HiSeq platform. The study's processing was this. Synthetic template baselines were used to correct PCR bias computationally, reads within Hamming distance 2 were collapsed together, and singletons that could not be merged were discarded. Reads were aligned against IMGT to assign V, D and J genes, CDR3 length and insertions or deletions at six rearrangement sites. Clonotype counts were normalized to sorted cell number within each subset before computing true diversity and Gini coefficients with the tcR R package. Repertoire sharing was quantified using the overlap coefficient calculated on TCRB nucleotide sequences. As a proxy for the pre-selection repertoire, out-of-frame TCRB sequences from naive cells were analyzed. TCRdb limited this immuneACCESS table to in-frame rearrangements with V and J called. A share of clones is missing; checked studies link under half to unresolved V genes, and the rest is unexplained. Clone size and the V and J calls come from that table; the DNA yielded D and trimming. For this sample the table gives 300,000 to 400,000 clones, of which about 12% were detected only once. The top ten clones comprise more than 0.015% of the sample.

In the case of this clone: The antigen this receptor binds is unknown. No per-base quality is available; no much larger clone lies one base away.

Overall study results and their limits: The naive, central memory and regulatory TCRB repertoires appeared to resemble one another more closely among patients than among healthy donors. In all four CD4+ subsets, TCRB CDR3 length was moderately but significantly shorter in type 1 diabetes patients. Because the HLA sub-analyses included only small numbers of individuals, any influence of HLA type on TCRB rearrangement was left unresolved. Shorter templates might have been favored by PCR, but patient and control samples were amplified and corrected together, so both groups would have been affected equally by any skew. Fewer insertions and more nucleotide deletions at VDJ recombination sites were observed in patients with type 1 diabetes, implying thymic rearrangement abnormalities. Sequencing cDNA rather than genomic DNA could over-represent highly expressing activated cells, although activation and CD3 levels did not differ between groups.

The chain links TRBV19 with TRBJ1-3; tentative D gene TRBD1, with 5 bases matching. This sequence was found in a man aged 18 to 30 in good health. The specimen was naive CD4+ T cells from blood. What this sample's cell subset or site label stands for: true naive CD4+ T cells. The DNA reads TGTGCCAGTAGTCCCCGGGGGAAAAGCTCTGGAAACACCATATATTTT. This sequence encodes CASSPRGKSSGNTIYF.